This paragraph reports one TCR beta chain. Its antigen remains unknown. The CDR3 totals 17 residues. Losses at the gene ends were 7 bases for V and 2 bases for J; bases not matched to a gene: 13. Germline-derived CDR1 and CDR2 are SNHLY and FYNNEI. These data belong to a study of cytomegalovirus exposure and HLA in healthy donors. Whole-study results and caveats: In a later analysis, CMV-associated beta chains were mostly HLA-associated, it appeared. In a later analysis, a genetic analysis reported fewer productive-TCR N-insertions in an Asian-associated ancestry cluster than the cohort average.

Both 60 Vbeta primers and 13 Jbeta primers went into the PCR. Profiling relied on immunoSEQ multiplex PCR, and the TCRdb table lists in-frame clones only, not all of them. The sample carries about 160,000 clones, 70% to 90% recorded once. The chain joins TRBV2 to TRBJ2-2, with 7 bases fitting TRBD1. The sequencing input was PBMCs. The source of this sequence is a woman aged 25 to 39 in good health and CMV-seropositive. The CDR3 sequence is CASIYSGTAFNTGELFF. Written as DNA, the CDR3 is TGTGCCAGCATATACTCCGGGACAGCTTTCAACACCGGGGAGCTGTTTTTT.